This T cell receptor (beta chain) came from a study of T cells in Graves' hyperthyroidism and ophthalmopathy. RNA transcripts provided the source from which TCR beta CDR3 regions were amplified. Carried out on the TCR CDR3, a first-round RT-PCR used the HTBI primer set. TCRdb re-derived calls from the multiplex PCR reads in MiXCR, one entry per CDR3 protein. The sample carries about 610,000 distinct CDR3 sequences, under 60% recorded once. The sample holds many counts of this clonotype. What it binds is unknown. The CDR3 extends over 11 amino acids. V was pared by 5 bases and J by 6 bases, with 8 bases between. Study-wide points: Most expanded thyroid clonotypes above 0.001 also appeared in blood.

Sequencing input: peripheral blood or thyroid tissue (not recorded which). The TCR sequence derives from a woman under 30 with Graves' hyperthyroidism. This chain uses TRBV12-3 or TRBV12-4 with TRBJ2-7, with D hard to call. The CDR3 nucleotides read TGTGCCAGCAGTCAGGATGCCGAGCAGTACTTC. Its translation is CASSQDAEQYF.